This TCR beta chain was profiled in a study of blood T cell repertoires in COVID-19. Turning to the study itself: Acute and convalescent COVID-19 samples came from the United States, Italy and Spain. Sources were T cells, B-cell-depleted T cells, or PBMCs; the material itself was cDNA or gDNA.

Per the original methods: Nucleated cell number was recorded as an estimate derived from reference gene primer amplification. Measured with immunoSEQ multiplex PCR; TCRdb has only the in-frame clones, and not every one. The V and J calls and clone size come from that table; D and trimming were worked out from the DNA. The repertoire includes some 150,000 clones, just under 85% of them detected once, and approximately 2.9% sits in the top ten. The sample comprised peripheral blood. The source of this sequence is a woman aged 80 or over with acute or convalescent COVID-19.

The CDR3 nucleotides are TGTGCCAGCAGCCTGGACAGGGGCGAGCAGTTCTTC. It translates to CASSLDRGEQFF. This chain uses TRBV3-1 (or the pseudogene TRBV3-2) with TRBJ2-1; 9 bases are a match to TRBD1. The CDR3 loop spans 12 amino acids. Looked up from germline, CDR1 is LGHDT and CDR2 is YNNKEL (reference sequence). The ends lost 4 bases at V and 10 bases at J; junction bases unmatched: 2.